This record looks at one TCR beta chain sequence and its context. The antigen is unknown. This table comes from immunoSEQ multiplex PCR, and its TCRdb copy is limited to in-frame clones, with some not included. This table has approximately 82,000 clones, 85% to 95% appearing once. CDR3 length: 16 residues. V was clipped by 0 bases and J by 3 bases, with 15 bases between them. Per germline, CDR1 LNHNV and CDR2 YYDKDF (reference sequence). This record comes from a study of OX40 agonist ivuxolimab in advanced cancers. On the study more broadly: While on treatment, patients had intravenous ivuxolimab at 0.01 to 10 mg/kg every 2 weeks.

General study results and limits: A proportion of nonresponders additionally exhibited low normalized T-cell clonal expansion.

This specimen was CD4+ or CD8+ T cells sorted from blood, taken in a trial of the OX40 agonist ivuxolimab. The rearrangement uses TRBV15 and TRBJ2-7; the D call may be TRBD1 or TRBD2 (6 bases each). This sequence was found in an adult with an advanced solid tumor such as melanoma, head and neck, liver or kidney cancer. The CDR3 is CATSRDSGGIVYEQYF. CDR3 bases: TGTGCCACCAGCAGAGATTCCGGGGGCATTGTCTACGAGCAGTACTTC.